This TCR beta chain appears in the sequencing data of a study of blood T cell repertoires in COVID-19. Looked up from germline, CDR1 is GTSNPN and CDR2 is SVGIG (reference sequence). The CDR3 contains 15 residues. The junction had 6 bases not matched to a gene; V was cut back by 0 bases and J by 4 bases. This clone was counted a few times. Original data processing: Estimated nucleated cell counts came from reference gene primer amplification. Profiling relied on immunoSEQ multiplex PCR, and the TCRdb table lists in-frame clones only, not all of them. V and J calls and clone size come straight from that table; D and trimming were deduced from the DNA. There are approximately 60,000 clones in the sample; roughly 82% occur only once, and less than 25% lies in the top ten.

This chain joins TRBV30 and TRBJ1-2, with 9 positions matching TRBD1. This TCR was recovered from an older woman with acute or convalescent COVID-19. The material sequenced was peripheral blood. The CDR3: CAWSVQSTGGYGYTF. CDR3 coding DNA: TGTGCCTGGAGTGTTCAGTCGACAGGGGGCTATGGCTACACCTTC.